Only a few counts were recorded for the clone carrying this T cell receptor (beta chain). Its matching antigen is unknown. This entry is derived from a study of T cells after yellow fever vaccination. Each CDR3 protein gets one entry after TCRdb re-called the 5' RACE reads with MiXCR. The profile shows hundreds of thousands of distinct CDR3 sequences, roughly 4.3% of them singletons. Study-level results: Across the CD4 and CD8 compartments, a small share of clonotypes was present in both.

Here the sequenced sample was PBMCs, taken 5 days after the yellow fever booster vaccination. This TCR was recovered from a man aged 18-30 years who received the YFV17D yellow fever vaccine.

CDR3: CASSFYSESAGRGETQYF. In nucleotides, the CDR3 is TGTGCCAGCAGCTTTTACTCGGAATCGGCAGGGAGGGGAGAGACCCAGTACTTC. The chain couples TRBV7-2 to TRBJ2-5; 7 bases map to TRBD2. The trim removed 3 bases at V and 4 bases at J, leaving 17 bases unmatched. CDR3 length: 18 residues. Germline CDR1 SGHTA, CDR2 FQGNSA.